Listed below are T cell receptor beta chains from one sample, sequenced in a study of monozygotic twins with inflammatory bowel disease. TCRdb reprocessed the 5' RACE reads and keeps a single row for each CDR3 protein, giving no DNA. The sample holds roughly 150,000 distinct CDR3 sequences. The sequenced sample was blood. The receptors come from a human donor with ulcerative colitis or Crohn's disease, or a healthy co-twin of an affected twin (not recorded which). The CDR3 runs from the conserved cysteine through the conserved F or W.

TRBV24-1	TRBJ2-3	CATSDPSGGVGTDTQYF
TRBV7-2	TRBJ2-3	CASSLSRDTDTQYF
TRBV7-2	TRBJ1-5	CASSYIRVNQPQHF
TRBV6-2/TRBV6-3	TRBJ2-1	CASSYTGLAGTPDEQFF
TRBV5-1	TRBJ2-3	CASRLTRTSGGALPDTQYF
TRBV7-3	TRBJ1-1	CASRATGGTEAFF
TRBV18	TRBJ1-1	CASSPGIQPNTEAFF
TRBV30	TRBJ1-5	CAWSVLGQDQPQHF
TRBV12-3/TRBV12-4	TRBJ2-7	CASREGSSYEQYF
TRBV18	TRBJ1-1	CASSPRQGGGYTEAFF
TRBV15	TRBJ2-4	CATSVVASGGRAKNIQYF
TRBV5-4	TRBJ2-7	CASSRGQGAPYEQYF
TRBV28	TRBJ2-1	CATGTGDAGFF
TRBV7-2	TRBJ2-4	CASSLTEATNIQYF
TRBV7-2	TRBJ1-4	CASSIGTLNEKLFF
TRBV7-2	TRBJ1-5	CASSFISGTGFNQPQHF
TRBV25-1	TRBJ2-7	CASSESGTGDRSYEQYF
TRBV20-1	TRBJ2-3	CSARDPRTSGIDTQYF
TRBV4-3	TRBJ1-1	CASSQAGILTEAFF
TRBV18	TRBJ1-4	CASSPSGGSGEKLFF
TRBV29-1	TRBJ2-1	CSVGQIINEQFF
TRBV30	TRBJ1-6	CAWTSTRGNSPLHF
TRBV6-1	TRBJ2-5	CASRSTSLQETQYF
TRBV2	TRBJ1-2	CASSEEGDFIGYTF
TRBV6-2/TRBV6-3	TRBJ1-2	CASSLTGTTMGYTF
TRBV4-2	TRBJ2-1	CASSHTEGNEQFF
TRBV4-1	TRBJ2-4	CASSQEEGPAKNIQYF
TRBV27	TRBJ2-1	CASSLLERGGLGEQFF
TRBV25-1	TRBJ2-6	CASSDHSGANVLTF
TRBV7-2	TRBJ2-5	CASSSSAGGAGETQYF
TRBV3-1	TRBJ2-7	CASSQDLGAYEQYF
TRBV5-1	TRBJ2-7	CASSIGDIHDGEQYF
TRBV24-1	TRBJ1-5	CATSDVKGAGEPQHF
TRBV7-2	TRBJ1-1	CASSSRGQNTEAFF
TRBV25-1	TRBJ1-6	CASSARALGNSPLHF
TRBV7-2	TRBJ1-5	CASSLRVGNQPQHF
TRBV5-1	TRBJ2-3	CASSLGAGRADTQYF
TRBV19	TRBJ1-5	CASSNTQTQNQPQHF
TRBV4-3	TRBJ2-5	CASSSQTGMSETQYF
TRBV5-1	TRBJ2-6	CASTDSPVSGANVLTF
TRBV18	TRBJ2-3	CASSLLDYTIATQYF
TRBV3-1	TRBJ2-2	CASSQLLNSGELFF
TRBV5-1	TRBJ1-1	CASSLTGLGNTEAFF
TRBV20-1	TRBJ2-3	CSARTPRESTDTQYF
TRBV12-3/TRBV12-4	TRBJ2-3	CASSFRQVQDTQYF
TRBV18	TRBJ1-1	CASSPPGTQNTEAFF
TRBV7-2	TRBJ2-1	CASSLFTSGGAYEQFF
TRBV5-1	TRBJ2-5	CASSWQQGMRETQYF
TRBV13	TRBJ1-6	CASSLGQGARPFHF
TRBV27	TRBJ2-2	CASSSPGLAGGPGELFF
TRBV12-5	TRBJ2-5	CASGSGSGRLQETQYF
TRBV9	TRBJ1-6	CASSSRGQGDFSPLHF
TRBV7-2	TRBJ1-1	CASSPGGAISEAFF
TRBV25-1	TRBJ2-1	CASILSGAYNEQFF
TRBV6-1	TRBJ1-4	CASRMTQDEGEKLFF
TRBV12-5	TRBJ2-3	CASGLEQETDTQYF
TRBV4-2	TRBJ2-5	CASSQEVGGPYQETQYF
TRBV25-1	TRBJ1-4	CASPAGRATNEKLFF
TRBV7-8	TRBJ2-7	CASSLTADYYEQYF